The clone carrying this TCR beta chain was found a few times. Its specificity is not known. V lost 0 bases, J lost 5 bases, and 3 bases lay in between. The CDR3 totals 11 residues. Germline CDR1 reads SGHKS; CDR2 reads YYEKEE (reference sequence). This entry belongs to a study of T cell repertoires in cytomegalovirus infection. Study as a whole: A matching HLA type, together with CMV infection, was signaled by public TCR beta signatures.

TCRdb passed the reads through MiXCR, listing each CDR3 protein once. This sample carries roughly 170,000 distinct CDR3 sequences, about 20% of them seen once, and the ten largest clones take about 25%. This specimen consisted of CD8+ T cells from cultured PBMCs, obtained from culture after CMV antigen stimulation. This clonotype was sampled from a human donor in good health (CMV status not recorded). Some clones in this sample may be carry-over from other donors' samples. The chain employs TRBV5-5 and TRBJ2-7, with D unclear. Here the CDR3 DNA reads TGTGCCAGCAGCTTGGCCAACGAGCAGTACTTC. It translates to CASSLANEQYF.